The T cell receptor (beta chain) described here comes from a study of cytomegalovirus exposure and HLA in healthy donors. On the study more broadly: Early released data comprised about 85 million unique TCRs from HLA-typed donors.

With respect to this clone: Its antigen is currently unknown.

Notes on the study in general: V- and J-gene trimming of TCR beta was linked (in a later analysis) to a missense DCLRE1C variant.

Healthy bone marrow donors made up the donor group. The primer mix had 60 Vbeta and 13 Jbeta primers. Repertoires were generated with immunoSEQ multiplex PCR, while TCRdb's copy carries only in-frame clones and drops some. The sample consists of more than 95,000 clones, under 20% of them appearing once. The germline V gene has CDR1 SGHDN and CDR2 FVKESK. The germline V and J ends were trimmed by 3 bases and 8 bases, with 13 bases remaining between them. This CDR3 is built from 13 residues. The V and J genes are TRBV14 and TRBJ1-1, with unresolved D. What was sequenced was PBMCs. This TCR came from a female donor in good health and CMV-seropositive. CDR3 residues: CASSHGPGAEAFF. DNA of the CDR3: TGTGCCAGCAGCCATGGGCCCGGCGCAGAAGCTTTCTTT.